One sample yielded the 21 T cell receptor beta chains listed below, sequenced in a study of blood T cell repertoires in COVID-19. The table came from immunoSEQ multiplex PCR; TCRdb's copy has only in-frame clones and leaves some out. Of 200,000 to 250,000 clones detected, roughly 85% appear once; the ten largest clones hold 2.4%. Sequenced: peripheral blood. The receptor set was obtained from a woman in her 70s with COVID-19, enrolled during active disease.

The gene calls are TRBV9 and TRBJ1-3, with D possibly being TRBD1 (6 bases). V lost 6 bases to trimming and J lost 1 base, with 8 bases between them. This CDR3 has 13 residues. Germline CDR1 and CDR2: SGDLS and YYNGEE. The CDR3 sequence: CASTGDSGNTIYF. In DNA form, the CDR3 reads TGTGCCAGCACAGGGGATTCTGGAAACACCATATATTTT.

The V and J genes are TRBV7-2 and TRBJ2-2; D remains ambiguous. CDR3 length: 14 amino acids. Germline V gene lookup returns CDR1 SGHTA and CDR2 FQGNSA. Trimming pared 5 bases from V and 3 bases from J, leaving 10 bases between. The CDR3 protein is CASSPLGYTGELFF. The CDR3 DNA reads as TGTGCCAGCAGCCCACTGGGCTACACCGGGGAGCTGTTTTTT.

The chain is built from TRBV7-2 and TRBJ1-2; TRBD1 is a possible D gene (6 bases). V lost 2 bases, J lost 8 bases, and 18 bases lay in between. The CDR3 runs to 15 residues. Germline CDR1 is SGHTA and CDR2 is FQGNSA. The CDR3 sequence: CASSLSWDNTPGYTF. The CDR3 bases are TGTGCCAGCAGCTTATCATGGGACAACACTCCCGGCTACACCTTC.

This sequence joins TRBV15 and TRBJ1-5, with 8 nucleotides matching TRBD1. Germline loops: CDR1 LNHNV, CDR2 YYDKDF (reference sequence). The trim removed 0 bases at V and 7 bases at J, leaving 5 bases unmatched. There are 15 residues in the CDR3. The CDR3 region is CATSRDPDRAQPQHF. The CDR3 DNA is TGTGCCACCAGCAGAGATCCGGACAGGGCGCAGCCCCAGCATTTT.

The V gene is TRBV7-9, the J gene TRBJ1-2; D gene uncertain. Germline assignment: CDR1 SEHNR and CDR2 FQNEAQ (reference sequence). V was cut by 1 base and J by 8 bases, with 5 bases left in between. The CDR3 is made up of 11 amino acids. Here the CDR3 reads CASSLGGGYTF. Written as DNA, the CDR3 is TGTGCCAGCAGCTTAGGAGGGGGCTACACCTTC.

A single count supports this clone. The chain links TRBV19 to TRBJ1-4, with D maybe TRBD1 (5 bases). CDR1 is LNHDA and CDR2 is SQIVND in the germline V gene (reference sequence). V shed 3 bases and J shed 5 bases, with 13 bases lying between them. CDR3 length: 15 residues. The CDR3 coding sequence is TGTGCCAGTAGTATTCGTCAGGGTGGAAATGAAAAACTGTTTTTT. As protein: CASSIRQGGNEKLFF. The whole variable domain, remainder taken from reference TRBV19 and TRBJ1-4, is DGGITQSPKYLFRKEGQNVTLSCEQNLNHDAMYWYRQDPGQGLRLIYYSQIVNDFQKGDIAEGYSVSREKKESFPLTVTSAQKNPTAFYLCASSIRQGGNEKLFFGSGTQLSVL.

The V call is TRBV6-5, the J call TRBJ2-7; 8 bases are a match to TRBD2. The germline gives CDR1 MNHEY, CDR2 SVGAGI. This CDR3 is 15 amino acids long. V dropped 7 bases and J dropped 0; count of bases not matched to a gene: 8. The CDR3 DNA follows: TGTGCCAGCACCTCATCTAGCGGGTCCTCCTACGAGCAGTACTTC. Protein sequence: CASTSSSGSSYEQYF.

V is TRBV19 and J is TRBJ1-2, with D perhaps matching TRBD1 (5 bases). CDR3 size: 16 residues. The V gene lost 1 base and the J gene lost 4 bases, with 16 bases spanning the gap. Germline V gives CDR1 LNHDA, CDR2 SQIVND (reference sequence). The CDR3 DNA sequence: TGTGCCAGTAGTATAGGAGTCCGGACACTCACCTATGGCTACACCTTC. This translates into CASSIGVRTLTYGYTF.

The rearrangement uses TRBV11-2 and TRBJ2-1; maybe TRBD1 (6 bases). The CDR3 runs 15 residues. Germline V gives CDR1 SGHAT, CDR2 FQNNGV. Trimming took 5 bases from V and 6 from J, leaving 17 bases between them. The CDR3 sequence is CASSQGYRVGNEQFF. The CDR3 DNA is TGTGCCAGCAGCCAAGGGTACAGGGTCGGCAATGAGCAGTTCTTC.

This chain uses TRBV2 with TRBJ1-1; D gene uncertain. V was shortened by 6 bases and J by 4 bases, with 12 bases between the two germline ends. CDR3 length: 13 amino acids. Germline V gives CDR1 SNHLY, CDR2 FYNNEI. This CDR3 reads CASRPGKATEAFF. The CDR3 bases are TGTGCCAGCAGACCGGGAAAGGCCACTGAAGCTTTCTTT.

V gene TRBV4-3 combines with J gene TRBJ2-3; possible D gene TRBD2, 5 bases. Trimming removed 4 bases from V and 1 base from J, with 12 bases in between. Germline V gives CDR1 LGHNA, CDR2 YSLEER. The CDR3 extends over 15 amino acids. In DNA form, the CDR3 reads TGCGCCAGCAGCCGAGCGGCGGGCGGCACAGATACGCAGTATTTT. Translation: CASSRAAGGTDTQYF.

The genes are TRBV2 and TRBJ1-1, with D maybe TRBD1 (5 bases). Germline-derived CDR1 and CDR2 are SNHLY and FYNNEI. The CDR3 runs to 13 residues. The V end was cut by 2 bases, the J end by 3 bases, with 7 bases between. The DNA of the CDR3 is TGTGCCAGCAGTGAACAGGGATACACTGAAGCTTTCTTT. This codes for CASSEQGYTEAFF. Complete variable domain (other parts from reference TRBV2 and TRBJ1-1): EPEVTQTPSHQVTQMGQEVILRCVPISNHLYFYWYRQILGQKVEFLVSFYNNEISEKSEIFDDQFSVERPDGSNFTLKIRSTKLEDSAMYFCASSEQGYTEAFFGQGTRLTVV.

The V call is TRBV7-9, the J call TRBJ1-2; TRBD1 agrees at 9 bases. This CDR3 is 17 amino acids long. Trimming took 5 bases from V and 3 from J; bases not matched to a gene: 13. The germline V gene has CDR1 SEHNR and CDR2 FQNEAQ (reference sequence). CDR3 protein: CASSPRLGQGTDYGYTF. The DNA for the CDR3 is TGTGCCAGCAGCCCAAGACTAGGACAGGGGACTGACTATGGCTACACCTTC.

The CDR3 spells CASSQVRRETQYF. DNA for the CDR3: TGTGCCAGCAGCCAAGTCCGGAGAGAGACCCAGTACTTC. V is TRBV4-2 and J is TRBJ2-5; no clear D gene. The CDR3 totals 13 residues. The germline CDR1 and CDR2 sequences are LGHNA and YNFKEQ. V dropped 1 base and J dropped 4 bases, with 7 bases sitting between them.

The CDR3: CASSPWGTGPLTDTQYF. CDR3 sequence (DNA): TGTGCCAGTAGTCCCTGGGGGACAGGGCCTCTAACAGATACGCAGTATTTT. The chain is built from TRBV19 and TRBJ2-3, with 9 bases matching TRBD1. Germline V CDR1 and CDR2: LNHDA, SQIVND (reference sequence). The CDR3 has 17 residues. The V segment lost 5 bases and the J segment 3 bases; nucleotides outside the gene matches: 12.

This clone was seen only once. The chain uses TRBV29-1 and TRBJ1-2; unclear D gene. The V gene's germline CDR1 is SQVTM and CDR2 ANQGSEA. The CDR3 runs 12 residues. V dropped 3 bases and J dropped 4 bases, with 9 bases sitting between them. CDR3 DNA sequence: TGCAGCGTTGACGGGTTCCTCTATGGCTACACCTTC. Its translation is CSVDGFLYGYTF.

This rearrangement joins TRBV12-3 or TRBV12-4 to TRBJ1-6, with no clear D. The CDR3 extends over 13 amino acids. V lost 4 bases, J lost 4 bases, and 5 bases lay in between. The CDR3, as DNA: TGTGCCAGCAGTTATCTTTATAATTCACCCCTCCACTTT. Amino acid sequence: CASSYLYNSPLHF.

CDR3 region: CASSGDRGSNYGYTF. Here the CDR3 DNA reads TGTGCCAGCAGTGGGGACAGGGGGAGTAACTATGGCTACACCTTC. The chain has TRBV2 and TRBJ1-2, with TRBD1 matching over 11 bases. This CDR3 contains 15 residues. CDR1 SNHLY and CDR2 FYNNEI come from the germline V gene. V was pared by 4 bases and J by 1 base, with 2 bases of the junction left unmatched.

The gene calls are TRBV29-1 and TRBJ1-1, with D possibly matching TRBD1 (5 bases). This CDR3 is 13 amino acids long. Trimming pared 5 bases from V and 2 bases from J, leaving 12 bases between. The germline V gene has CDR1 SQVTM and CDR2 ANQGSEA. The CDR3 nucleotides are TGCAGCGTTACACGGGACTTAAACACTGAAGCTTTCTTT. Translated, it gives CSVTRDLNTEAFF.

This chain connects TRBV12-2 to TRBJ1-2; TRBD1, as called in the table, went unchecked against the DNA. TRBV12-2 is described as a pseudogene. The CDR3 consists of 13 residues. The CDR3 sequence is CASRLALLGGYTF. CDR3 sequence (DNA): TGTGCAAGTCGCTTAGCCCTCCTGGGCGGCTACACCTTC.

The chain is built from TRBV7-2 and TRBJ2-1, with a possible D match to TRBD1 (6 bases). Looked up from germline, CDR1 is SGHTA and CDR2 is FQGNSA. This CDR3 region has 16 residues. The V end was cut by 3 bases, the J end by 4 bases, with 16 bases between. The CDR3 nucleotides read TGTGCCAGCAGCTTTCGGCGGCAGGGGATTTACAATGAGCAGTTCTTC. Amino acids: CASSFRRQGIYNEQFF.